A single sample is the source of the 21 T cell receptor beta chains below, sequenced in a study of blood T cell repertoires in COVID-19. Method: immunoSEQ multiplex PCR; TCRdb's copy keeps in-frame clones and lacks some. The sample records 450,000 to 500,000 clones, more than 85% being singletons. The specimen was PBMCs or T cells enriched from blood (not recorded which). The receptors come from a woman between 55 and 75 years old who had recovered from COVID-19.

CDR3 nucleotide sequence: TGCGCCAGCAGCCCGGGACTAGCGGGGGGGTTTTTCAAAAACATTCAGTACTTC. Amino acids: CASSPGLAGGFFKNIQYF. The chain carries TRBV4-1 and TRBJ2-4, with TRBD2 matching over 16 bases. Germline trimming cut 4 bases from V and 3 bases from J; bases unmatched to any gene: 6. Per the germline V gene, CDR1 is MGHRA and CDR2 is YSYEKL. The CDR3 is made up of 18 amino acids.

CDR3 bases: TGTGCCAGCAGCTCAGGACTGTCCACCGGGGAGCTGTTTTTT. Protein sequence: CASSSGLSTGELFF. This chain connects TRBV11-2 to TRBJ2-2; TRBD2 is a possible D gene (5 bases). Germline V lookup: CDR1 SGHAT, CDR2 FQNNGV. This CDR3 spans 14 amino acids. Trimming pared 4 bases from V and 4 bases from J, leaving 10 bases between.

This clone appeared a few times. This chain joins TRBV18 and TRBJ1-2; D is unresolved. Trimming left V 5 bases short and J 0 bases short, with 13 bases between. Per the germline V gene, CDR1 is KGHSH and CDR2 is LQKENI. The CDR3 runs 15 residues. The CDR3 region has the DNA TGTGCCAGCTCAGCATGGGAGTTAGCTAACTATGGCTACACCTTC. It encodes CASSAWELANYGYTF.

A note on this clone: Other DNA sequences of this sample code for an identical CDR3. The chain employs TRBV13 and TRBJ2-3; 9 nucleotides match TRBD1. Germline CDR1 reads PRHDT; CDR2 reads FYEKMQ (reference sequence). The CDR3 length is 15 residues. Trimming removed 3 bases from V and 1 base from J; junction bases left unmatched: 2. The CDR3 loop is CASSLGQGRTDTQYF. Here the CDR3 DNA reads TGTGCCAGCAGCTTGGGACAGGGACGCACAGATACGCAGTATTTT.

The CDR3 DNA reads TGTGCCACCAGTAATACGGCGGGTACCGGGGAGCTGTTTTTT. This gives the protein CATSNTAGTGELFF. The chain employs TRBV24-1 and TRBJ2-2, with D possibly being TRBD2 (5 bases). Germline CDR1 is KGHDR and CDR2 is SFDVKD. This CDR3 region has 14 residues. The ends were cut back, 6 bases at V and 5 bases at J, with 12 bases in the middle.

This chain joins TRBV9 and TRBJ2-7; TRBD1 aligns across 9 bases. The CDR3 has 16 amino acids. Germline CDR1 SGDLS, CDR2 YYNGEE. V shed 4 bases, J shed 0 bases, and the junction held 8 bases outside the gene matches. The CDR3 region is CASSPEGTGSSYEQYV. The CDR3 DNA is TGTGCCAGCAGCCCTGAGGGGACAGGGAGCTCCTACGAGCAGTACGTC.

This clone was seen just once. The V call is TRBV21-1, the J call TRBJ2-7; the table's D call, TRBD1, was not checked against the DNA. TRBV21-1 is listed as a pseudogene. CDR3 length equals 14 residues. CDR3 region: CASSHGQSSYEQYF. The CDR3, as DNA: TGTGCCAGCAGCCACGGACAGAGCTCCTACGAGCAGTACTTC.

The chain carries TRBV24-1 and TRBJ1-1; 12 bases agree with TRBD1. The CDR3 loop spans 16 amino acids. Germline-derived CDR1 and CDR2 are KGHDR and SFDVKD. V shed 7 bases and J 4 bases; nucleotides not matched to a gene: 9. CDR3 protein: CATSPGQGAGGTEAFF. CDR3 nucleotides: TGTGCCACCAGCCCGGGACAGGGGGCGGGGGGCACTGAAGCTTTCTTT.

The table lists this clone with a count of one. The chain joins TRBV6-2 or TRBV6-3 to TRBJ2-7; D possibly corresponds to TRBD1 (5 bases). The V and J ends lost 4 bases and 5 bases respectively, with 6 bases between them. This CDR3 comprises 11 residues. CDR1 and CDR2 from the germline V gene are MNHEY and SVGEGT. CDR3 sequence: CASSSGNEQYF. In DNA form, the CDR3 reads TGTGCCAGCAGTTCAGGGAACGAGCAGTACTTC.

This chain uses TRBV11-3 with TRBJ2-2, with 7 bases aligning to TRBD1. This CDR3 is 14 amino acids long. V lost 5 bases and J lost 3; bases outside the gene matches: 3. The germline V gene has CDR1 SGHNT and CDR2 YENEEA. CDR3 in DNA: TGTGCCAGCAGCCTGGGACAGTACACCGGGGAGCTGTTTTTT. This gives the protein CASSLGQYTGELFF.

This clone has a single count. The rearrangement links TRBV28 to TRBJ1-1, with 7 bases fitting TRBD1. Germline V lookup: CDR1 MDHEN, CDR2 SYDVKM. This CDR3 comprises 13 residues. Germline trimming cut 11 bases from V and 5 bases from J; bases unmatched to any gene: 11. In DNA, the CDR3 is TGTGCCGGGGCAGGGGGAGGCGGGACTGAAGCTTTCTTT. This translates into CAGAGGGGTEAFF. Supplemented by reference TRBV28 and TRBJ1-1, the full variable domain reads DVKVTQSSRYLVKRTGEKVFLECVQDMDHENMFWYRQDPGLGLRLIYFSYDVKMKEKGDIPEGYSVSREKKERFSLILESASTNQTSMYLCAGAGGGGTEAFFGQGTRLTVV.

V is TRBV3-1 (or the pseudogene TRBV3-2) and J is TRBJ2-2, with D unclear. This CDR3 has 13 residues. The V and J ends lost 7 bases and 4 bases respectively, with 10 bases between them. The germline CDR1 and CDR2 sequences are LGHDT and YNNKEL (reference sequence). The CDR3 is CASTLSLTGELFF. The CDR3 DNA follows: TGTGCCAGCACTTTAAGCCTCACCGGGGAGCTGTTTTTT.

The gene calls are TRBV7-2 and TRBJ1-4; 9 bases map to TRBD1. CDR1 and CDR2 from the germline V gene are SGHTA and FQGNSA. This CDR3 contains 14 residues. The V gene end was trimmed by 1 base and the J gene end by 7 bases; junction bases not matched to a gene: 1. In DNA form, the CDR3 reads TGTGCCAGCAGCTTAGAACAGGGGGCTGAAAAACTGTTTTTT. Its protein product is CASSLEQGAEKLFF.

This clone has just a few counts. The V and J genes are TRBV5-1 and TRBJ2-2, with D possibly matching TRBD1 (6 bases). Germline V CDR1 and CDR2: SGHRS, YFSETQ. This CDR3 spans 15 amino acids. V was cut by 2 bases and J by 4 bases, with 12 bases left in between. The CDR3 nucleotides read TGCGCCAGCAGCTTTAGACAGGCGGTCACCGGGGAGCTGTTTTTT. Translated, it gives CASSFRQAVTGELFF.

The chain is built from TRBV5-5 and TRBJ1-6, with a tentative D call TRBD1 (6 bases). CDR1 and CDR2 from the germline V gene are SGHKS and YYEKEE (reference sequence). The CDR3 length is 15 residues. Trimming stripped 2 bases from V and 9 bases from J, with 15 bases between. Written as DNA, the CDR3 is TGTGCCAGCAGCTTCAAACAGGGAAGCGGTTCACCCCTCCACTTT. This sequence encodes CASSFKQGSGSPLHF.

The chain uses TRBV12-5 and TRBJ2-7, with 8 bases identical to TRBD1. The CDR3 totals 13 residues. The germline CDR1 and CDR2 sequences are LGHNT and FRNRAP. The V gene end was trimmed by 7 bases and the J gene end by 0 bases; junction bases not matched to a gene: 2. Written as DNA, the CDR3 is TGTGCTAGTGCGACAGGGGACTCCTACGAGCAGTACTTC. Translated, it gives CASATGDSYEQYF.

This clone was counted a single time. CDR3 protein: CAASGQGSTDTQYF. The CDR3 region has the DNA TGTGCCGCGTCCGGACAGGGAAGCACAGATACGCAGTATTTT. The rearrangement joins TRBV24-1 to TRBJ2-3; 8 positions agree with TRBD1. The CDR3 has 14 residues. CDR1 is KGHDR, CDR2 SFDVKD, per germline. V lost 12 bases and J lost 0; bases outside the gene matches: 7.

On this clone itself: The same CDR3 also results from other DNA sequences found in this sample. The chain has TRBV11-2 and TRBJ1-3; D gene unclear. V was pared by 4 bases and J by 4 bases, with 8 bases between. The CDR3 runs to 13 residues. Looked up from germline, CDR1 is SGHAT and CDR2 is FQNNGV. In DNA form, the CDR3 reads TGTGCCAGCAGCTCAACGACAGGAAACACCATATATTTT. It yields the protein CASSSTTGNTIYF. Supplemented by reference TRBV11-2 and TRBJ1-3, the full variable domain reads EAGVAQSPRYKIIEKRQSVAFWCNPISGHATLYWYQQILGQGPKLLIQFQNNGVVDDSQLPKDRFSAERLKGVDSTLKIQPAKLEDSAVYLCASSSTTGNTIYFGEGSWLTVV.

This chain joins TRBV5-6 and TRBJ2-1, with D possibly TRBD1 on 6 matching bases. Deletions cut 1 base from V and 2 bases from J, with 10 bases between. The CDR3 extends over 15 amino acids. The germline V gene encodes CDR1 SGHDT and CDR2 YYEEEE. The CDR3, as DNA: TGTGCCAGCAGCTTGCCCCGGACAGCCTACAATGAGCAGTTCTTC. It is translated as CASSLPRTAYNEQFF. The entire variable domain, with the rest obtained from reference TRBV5-6 and TRBJ2-1, is as follows: DAGVTQSPTHLIKTRGQQVTLRCSPKSGHDTVSWYQQALGQGPQFIFQYYEEEERQRGNFPDRFSGHQFPNYSSELNVNALLLGDSALYLCASSLPRTAYNEQFFGPGTRLTVL.

This sequence joins TRBV5-1 and TRBJ1-2; the D gene is possibly TRBD1 (5 bases). V was clipped by 0 bases and J by 5 bases, with 11 bases between them. CDR1 is SGHRS and CDR2 is YFSETQ in the germline V gene. The CDR3 is 14 residues long. CDR3: CASSLETAEYGYTF. The CDR3 nucleotides read TGCGCCAGCAGCTTGGAGACAGCCGAATATGGCTACACCTTC. The whole variable domain, filled in from reference TRBV5-1 and TRBJ1-2, reads KAGVTQTPRYLIKTRGQQVTLSCSPISGHRSVSWYQQTPGQGLQFLFEYFSETQRNKGNFPGRFSGRQFSNSRSEMNVSTLELGDSALYLCASSLETAEYGYTFGSGTRLTVV.

The chain carries TRBV5-1 and TRBJ2-1, with D possibly TRBD1 on 5 matching bases. The CDR3 covers 15 residues. Germline assignment: CDR1 SGHRS and CDR2 YFSETQ. Trimming took 2 bases from V and 5 from J, leaving 14 bases between them. Written as DNA, the CDR3 is TGCGCCAGCAGCTTCCAAGTGACAGACAACAATGAGCAGTTCTTC. It encodes CASSFQVTDNNEQFF.